Below, 30 T cell receptor beta chains from the same sample are listed, as sequenced in a study of T cell changes during pregnancy in multiple sclerosis. Clones were sequenced by immunoSEQ multiplex PCR, and TCRdb holds only the in-frame ones, with some missing. The repertoire includes about 56,000 clones, approximately 90% of them detected once, and more than 1.5% sits in the top ten. The starting material was peripheral blood, obtained after pregnancy. Every receptor here comes from a female donor with multiple sclerosis, enrolled in a pregnancy study.

This chain uses TRBV30 with TRBJ1-2; TRBD1 agrees at 9 bases. V lost 3 bases, J lost 2 bases, and 7 bases stayed unmatched. CDR1 and CDR2 from the germline V gene are GTSNPN and SVGIG (reference sequence). The CDR3 is 15 amino acids. The CDR3 bases are TGTGCCTGGAGCGGAGGACAGGGGATCAACTATGGCTACACCTTC. The encoded protein is CAWSGGQGINYGYTF.

This rearrangement joins TRBV9 to TRBJ1-2, with D tentatively TRBD1 (6 bases). Trimming took off 3 bases at V and 4 bases at J, with 19 bases between the two ends. The CDR3 extends over 16 amino acids. Germline V gives CDR1 SGDLS, CDR2 YYNGEE. CDR3 residues: CASSGGSAGAGYGYTF. The CDR3 DNA follows: TGTGCCAGCAGCGGAGGTTCCGCGGGGGCTGGCTATGGCTACACCTTC. Full variable domain (missing parts from reference TRBV9 and TRBJ1-2): DSGVTQTPKHLITATGQRVTLRCSPRSGDLSVYWYQQSLDQGLQFLIQYYNGEERAKGNILERFSAQQFPDLHSELNLSSLELGDSALYFCASSGGSAGAGYGYTFGSGTRLTVV.

The chain joins TRBV6-6 to TRBJ1-2; D is possibly TRBD1 (5 bases). The CDR3 covers 13 residues. Germline V gives CDR1 MNHNY, CDR2 SVGAGI (reference sequence). Trimming removed 5 bases at V and 6 bases at J, with 13 bases between. CDR3 region: CASSPRWGHGYTF. The CDR3 DNA is TGTGCCAGCAGTCCGAGGTGGGGCCATGGCTACACCTTC.

The chain combines TRBV7-9 with TRBJ2-4, with 8 bases fitting TRBD2. Trimming at V came to 5 bases and at J to 1 base, leaving 4 bases not matched to a gene. CDR1 and CDR2 (germline): SEHNR, FQNEAQ (reference sequence). The CDR3 is made up of 15 amino acids. CDR3 nucleotide sequence: TGTGCCAGCAGCCCCCCGGGGGGGGCCAAAAACATTCAGTACTTC. Its translation: CASSPPGGAKNIQYF.

The chain uses TRBV6-5 and TRBJ1-2, with 8 positions matching TRBD1. The CDR3 totals 14 residues. CDR1 and CDR2 from the germline V gene are MNHEY and SVGAGI. With 6 bases clipped from V and 3 bases from J, the junction kept 6 bases outside the gene matches. The CDR3 DNA reads TGTGCCAGCAGCGACTCACAGGGGGACTATGGCTACACCTTC. Its protein is CASSDSQGDYGYTF.

In regard to this clone: This specimen includes other DNA sequences encoding the same CDR3. The rearrangement uses TRBV19 and TRBJ1-2; a possible D gene is TRBD1 (5 bases). From germline, CDR1 is LNHDA and CDR2 SQIVND (reference sequence). Trimming took off 7 bases at V and 6 bases at J, with 15 bases between the two ends. The CDR3 consists of 13 residues. CDR3 sequence (DNA): TGTGCCAGTACCCAACGGGGGAGGGATGGCTACACCTTC. Protein product: CASTQRGRDGYTF.

The chain has TRBV12-5 and TRBJ2-7; TRBD2 agrees at 10 bases. The CDR3 consists of 13 residues. The V segment lost 6 bases and the J segment 7 bases; nucleotides outside the gene matches: 6. Germline V gene data show CDR1 as LGHNT and CDR2 as FRNRAP. The DNA for the CDR3 is TGTGCTAGTGGCCTTAGCGGGGGGCGAGAGCAGTACTTC. This encodes CASGLSGGREQYF.

The chain employs TRBV7-9 and TRBJ1-2, with 7 bases lining up with TRBD1. The CDR3 runs 16 residues. Germline CDR1 is SEHNR and CDR2 is FQNEAQ (reference sequence). Trimming cost V 7 bases and J 0 bases; bases outside gene matches: 11. Here the CDR3 reads CASTARDRPANYGYTF. The CDR3 coding sequence is TGTGCCAGCACCGCCAGGGACAGACCGGCTAACTATGGCTACACCTTC.

In its sample, this clone was seen once. This chain joins TRBV5-1 and TRBJ2-3, with 8 bases lining up with TRBD2. The trim removed 6 bases at V and 5 bases at J, leaving 11 bases unmatched. Germline loops: CDR1 SGHRS, CDR2 YFSETQ. CDR3 size: 15 residues. Here the CDR3 reads CASTPGSGGGDTQYF. CDR3 nucleotide sequence: TGCGCCAGCACCCCGGGCAGCGGGGGAGGAGATACGCAGTATTTT.

This clone was recorded only once. The chain joins TRBV18 to TRBJ2-2, with D perhaps matching TRBD1 (5 bases). The CDR3 is made up of 15 amino acids. Trimming left V 6 bases short and J 7 bases short, with 18 bases between. The germline CDR1 and CDR2 sequences are KGHSH and LQKENI. The CDR3 loop is CASSQAQGRDGELFF. As DNA, the CDR3 is TGTGCCAGCTCTCAAGCGCAGGGTAGAGACGGGGAGCTGTTTTTT.

The chain carries TRBV6-4 and TRBJ2-2; D perhaps matches TRBD1 (6 bases). Between the trimmed V and J ends, which lost 6 bases and 1 base, there was a span of 6 bases. The germline CDR1 and CDR2 sequences are MRHNA and SNTAGT. There are 13 residues in the CDR3. The CDR3 DNA follows: TGTGCCAGCAGACAGGGGAACACCGGGGAGCTGTTTTTT. Translating it yields CASRQGNTGELFF.

The chain joins TRBV6-5 to TRBJ2-1, with a tentative D call TRBD2 (5 bases). CDR1 is MNHEY, CDR2 SVGAGI, per germline. With 4 bases removed from V and 8 bases from J, the gap between germline ends came to 9 bases. The CDR3 has 12 residues. The CDR3 bases are TGTGCCAGCAGTTCGCTCGGGGATGAGCAGTTCTTC. Encoded protein: CASSSLGDEQFF.

This clone was seen just once. The chain joins TRBV7-3 to TRBJ2-1; 13 nucleotides line up with TRBD2. The CDR3 is 16 residues long. From germline, CDR1 is SGHTA and CDR2 FQGTGA. Trimming took 5 bases from V and 6 from J; bases not matched to a gene: 7. This CDR3 reads CASSPHGTSGVNEQFF. Here the CDR3 DNA reads TGTGCCAGCAGCCCCCACGGGACTAGCGGGGTCAATGAGCAGTTCTTC.

The chain's CDR3 is CASSFQYIETQYF. The CDR3 DNA sequence: TGTGCCAGCAGTTTTCAGTATATAGAGACCCAGTACTTC. The gene calls are TRBV28 and TRBJ2-5; D remains unclear. The CDR3 contains 13 residues. Germline loops: CDR1 MDHEN, CDR2 SYDVKM. V was trimmed by 3 bases and J by 4 bases, leaving 9 bases between them. The whole variable domain, remainder taken from reference TRBV28 and TRBJ2-5, is DVKVTQSSRYLVKRTGEKVFLECVQDMDHENMFWYRQDPGLGLRLIYFSYDVKMKEKGDIPEGYSVSREKKERFSLILESASTNQTSMYLCASSFQYIETQYFGPGTRLLVL.

The genes are TRBV7-2 and TRBJ2-1, with 8 positions matching TRBD1. The CDR3 is 15 residues long. CDR1 and CDR2 (germline): SGHTA, FQGNSA. The V and J ends lost 4 bases and 4 bases, in that order; junction bases with no gene match: 6. CDR3 region: CASSSTGVGYNEQFF. In DNA form, the CDR3 reads TGTGCCAGCAGCTCGACAGGGGTGGGTTACAATGAGCAGTTCTTC.

The V gene is TRBV27, the J gene TRBJ1-5; 9 positions agree with TRBD1. The CDR3 runs 18 residues. Germline assignment: CDR1 MNHEY and CDR2 SMNVEV (reference sequence). V was pared by 2 bases and J by 7 bases, with 15 bases of the junction left unmatched. CDR3 amino acids: CASSLALTGGEWRQPQHF. CDR3 nucleotide sequence: TGTGCCAGCAGTTTAGCGCTGACAGGGGGGGAATGGAGGCAGCCCCAGCATTTT.

The chain carries TRBV28 and TRBJ2-2; 11 bases match TRBD1. With 4 bases clipped from V and 7 bases from J, the junction kept 14 bases outside the gene matches. The CDR3 length is 18 residues. Looked up from germline, CDR1 is MDHEN and CDR2 is SYDVKM. In DNA form, the CDR3 reads TGTGCCAGCAGTTCTTTAGGACAGGGGGCTCGAAAGGTCGGGGAGCTGTTTTTT. It specifies CASSSLGQGARKVGELFF.

V usage is TRBV9 and J usage is TRBJ1-5; D perhaps matches TRBD1 (5 bases). V lost 1 base and J 6 bases, leaving 8 bases between the germline ends. Germline V CDR1 and CDR2: SGDLS, YYNGEE. The CDR3 has 13 amino acids. For the CDR3, the DNA is TGTGCCAGCAGCGTACAGGGAGGTCAGCCCCAGCATTTT. Translating it yields CASSVQGGQPQHF.

The V and J genes are TRBV18 and TRBJ1-1, with a possible D match to TRBD1 (6 bases). The V and J ends lost 5 bases and 2 bases respectively, with 18 bases between them. Germline CDR1 reads KGHSH; CDR2 reads LQKENI. This CDR3 is 16 amino acids long. For the CDR3, the DNA is TGTGCCAGCTCAAAGACAGGACGAACGGATAACACTGAAGCTTTCTTT. It is translated as CASSKTGRTDNTEAFF.

The gene calls are TRBV12-1 and TRBJ2-7; the table's TRBD2 call for D was not verified on the DNA. TRBV12-1 is shown as a pseudogene. The CDR3 is 13 residues long. The CDR3 DNA reads TGTGCCAGCAAACCGCCGCCTACCTACGAGCAGTACTTC. Protein product: CASKPPPTYEQYF.

The gene calls are TRBV27 and TRBJ2-1, with TRBD1 matching over 9 bases. The V gene end was trimmed by 3 bases and the J gene end by 4 bases; junction bases not matched to a gene: 7. The CDR3 totals 16 residues. The germline V gene encodes CDR1 MNHEY and CDR2 SMNVEV (reference sequence). CDR3 region: CASSFWTGEMYNEQFF. Here the CDR3 DNA reads TGTGCCAGCAGTTTTTGGACAGGGGAAATGTACAATGAGCAGTTCTTC.

The chain employs TRBV19 and TRBJ2-1, with D possibly being TRBD2 (5 bases). CDR1 LNHDA and CDR2 SQIVND come from the germline V gene (reference sequence). The length of the CDR3 is 14 residues. V dropped 3 bases and J dropped 5 bases, with 11 bases sitting between them. The CDR3 protein is CASSIMGENNEQFF. As DNA, the CDR3 is TGTGCCAGTAGTATTATGGGAGAAAACAATGAGCAGTTCTTC.

The chain has TRBV19 and TRBJ1-1, with D possibly matching TRBD1 (6 bases). The germline V gene has CDR1 LNHDA and CDR2 SQIVND (reference sequence). V shed 5 bases and J shed 3 bases, with 13 bases lying between them. The length of the CDR3 is 14 residues. This chain's CDR3 is CASSQGGPDTEAFF. The CDR3 nucleotides read TGTGCCAGTAGTCAAGGGGGTCCGGACACTGAAGCTTTCTTT.

The V and J genes are TRBV5-1 and TRBJ2-5; 12 positions match TRBD2. V shed 0 bases, J shed 1 base, and the junction held 10 bases outside the gene matches. Germline V gives CDR1 SGHRS, CDR2 YFSETQ. The CDR3 has 19 residues. This chain's CDR3 is CASSLATSGGYNFQETQYF. In nucleotides, the CDR3 is TGCGCCAGCAGCTTGGCGACTAGCGGGGGTTATAATTTCCAAGAGACCCAGTACTTC.

The chain has TRBV19 and TRBJ1-5; 7 bases are a match to TRBD1. The CDR3 is 15 residues long. V gave up 6 bases and J gave up 3 bases; unmatched junction bases: 8. Per germline, CDR1 LNHDA and CDR2 SQIVND (reference sequence). CDR3 region: CASRGGQWFNQPQHF. CDR3 bases: TGTGCCAGTAGGGGGGGACAGTGGTTCAATCAGCCCCAGCATTTT. Full variable domain (outside the CDR3, taken from reference TRBV19 and TRBJ1-5): DGGITQSPKYLFRKEGQNVTLSCEQNLNHDAMYWYRQDPGQGLRLIYYSQIVNDFQKGDIAEGYSVSREKKESFPLTVTSAQKNPTAFYLCASRGGQWFNQPQHFGDGTRLSIL.

V gene TRBV9 combines with J gene TRBJ2-1; 9 nucleotides match TRBD2. The CDR3 spans 18 residues. V shed 0 bases and J 0 bases; nucleotides not matched to a gene: 7. The germline CDR1 and CDR2 sequences are SGDLS and YYNGEE. The CDR3 spells CASSVGLAGPSSYNEQFF. As DNA, the CDR3 is TGTGCCAGCAGCGTAGGGCTAGCGGGGCCGAGCTCCTACAATGAGCAGTTCTTC.

The chain uses TRBV2 and TRBJ2-2; a weak D match, TRBD2 (6 bases). Germline V gene lookup returns CDR1 SNHLY and CDR2 FYNNEI. The CDR3 loop spans 16 amino acids. Trimming took off 3 bases at V and 1 base at J, with 12 bases between the two ends. The chain's CDR3 is CASSDGGWGNTGELFF. CDR3 nucleotide sequence: TGTGCCAGCAGTGACGGGGGTTGGGGGAACACCGGGGAGCTGTTTTTT. Variable domain in full (rest from reference TRBV2 and TRBJ2-2): EPEVTQTPSHQVTQMGQEVILRCVPISNHLYFYWYRQILGQKVEFLVSFYNNEISEKSEIFDDQFSVERPDGSNFTLKIRSTKLEDSAMYFCASSDGGWGNTGELFFGEGSRLTVL.

This sequence joins TRBV5-1 and TRBJ1-2, with 7 bases fitting TRBD1. Germline values: CDR1 SGHRS, CDR2 YFSETQ. This CDR3 is built from 14 residues. J was trimmed by 4 bases and V by 1 base; bases with no gene match: 4. Written as DNA, the CDR3 is TGCGCCAGCAGCTTGTTAGGGGGCTCCTATGGCTACACCTTC. Translating it yields CASSLLGGSYGYTF.

The chain links TRBV19 to TRBJ2-1; 8 nucleotides align to TRBD2. J lost 6 bases, V lost 2 bases, and 3 bases had no gene match. The CDR3 sequence is 14 residues long. The germline CDR1 and CDR2 sequences are LNHDA and SQIVND (reference sequence). CDR3 sequence reads: CASSIRSGVNEQFF. CDR3 nucleotide sequence: TGTGCCAGTAGTATACGTAGCGGGGTCAATGAGCAGTTCTTC.

This chain links TRBV9 with TRBJ1-2; perhaps TRBD1 as D (6 bases). Deletions cut 5 bases from V and 3 bases from J, with 14 bases between. CDR1 SGDLS and CDR2 YYNGEE come from the germline V gene. The CDR3 contains 14 residues. CDR3 region: CASRGSQGYYGYTF. In DNA form, the CDR3 reads TGTGCCAGCAGGGGGTCACAGGGTTACTATGGCTACACCTTC.